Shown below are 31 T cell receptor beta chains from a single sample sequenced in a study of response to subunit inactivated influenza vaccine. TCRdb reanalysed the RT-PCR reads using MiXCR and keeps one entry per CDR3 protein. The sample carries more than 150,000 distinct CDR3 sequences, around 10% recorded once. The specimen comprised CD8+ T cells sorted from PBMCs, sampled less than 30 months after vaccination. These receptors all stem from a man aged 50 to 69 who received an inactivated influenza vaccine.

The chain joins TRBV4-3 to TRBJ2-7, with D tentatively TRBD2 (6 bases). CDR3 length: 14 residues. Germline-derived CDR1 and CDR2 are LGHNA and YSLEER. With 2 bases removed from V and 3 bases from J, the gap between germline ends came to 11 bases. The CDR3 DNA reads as TGCGCCAGCAGCCAAAGGGACTTGCGCTACGAGCAGTACTTC. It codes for CASSQRDLRYEQYF.

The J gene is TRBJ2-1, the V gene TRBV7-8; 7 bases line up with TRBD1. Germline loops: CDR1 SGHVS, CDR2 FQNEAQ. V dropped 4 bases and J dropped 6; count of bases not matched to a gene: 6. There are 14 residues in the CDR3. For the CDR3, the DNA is TGTGCCAGCAGCTCCCAAGACAGGGCCAATGAGCAGTTCTTC. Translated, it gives CASSSQDRANEQFF.

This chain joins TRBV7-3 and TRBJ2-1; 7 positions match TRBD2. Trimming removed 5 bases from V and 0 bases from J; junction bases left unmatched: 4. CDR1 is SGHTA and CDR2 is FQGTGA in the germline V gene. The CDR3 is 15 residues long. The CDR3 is CASSPASGSYNEQFF. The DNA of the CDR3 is TGTGCCAGCAGCCCCGCTAGCGGCTCCTACAATGAGCAGTTCTTC.

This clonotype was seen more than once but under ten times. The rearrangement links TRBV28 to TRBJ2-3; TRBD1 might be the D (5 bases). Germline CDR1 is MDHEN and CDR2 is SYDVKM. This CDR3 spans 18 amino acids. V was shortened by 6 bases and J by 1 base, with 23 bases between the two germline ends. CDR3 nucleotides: TGTGCCAGCAGCGTCTCCTTGGACAATCCTTTGGGCACAGATACGCAGTATTTT. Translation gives CASSVSLDNPLGTDTQYF.

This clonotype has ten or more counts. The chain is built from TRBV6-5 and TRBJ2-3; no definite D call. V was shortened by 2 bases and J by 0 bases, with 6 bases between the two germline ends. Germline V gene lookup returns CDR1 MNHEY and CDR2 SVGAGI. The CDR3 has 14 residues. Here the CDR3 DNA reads TGTGCCAGCAGTTACCTACAGAGCACAGATACGCAGTATTTT. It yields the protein CASSYLQSTDTQYF.

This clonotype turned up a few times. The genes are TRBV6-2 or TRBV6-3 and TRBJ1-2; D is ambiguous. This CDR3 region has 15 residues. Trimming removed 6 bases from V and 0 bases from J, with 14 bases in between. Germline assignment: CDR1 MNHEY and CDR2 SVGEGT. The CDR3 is CASSSRMGANYGYTF. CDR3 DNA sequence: TGTGCCAGCAGCTCACGGATGGGTGCTAACTATGGCTACACCTTC.

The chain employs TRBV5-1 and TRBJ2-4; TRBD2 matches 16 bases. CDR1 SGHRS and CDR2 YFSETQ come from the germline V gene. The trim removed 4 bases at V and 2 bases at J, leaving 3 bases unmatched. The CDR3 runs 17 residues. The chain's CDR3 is CASSPGLAGGPKNIQYF. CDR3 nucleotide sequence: TGCGCCAGCAGCCCGGGACTAGCGGGGGGGCCCAAAAACATTCAGTACTTC.

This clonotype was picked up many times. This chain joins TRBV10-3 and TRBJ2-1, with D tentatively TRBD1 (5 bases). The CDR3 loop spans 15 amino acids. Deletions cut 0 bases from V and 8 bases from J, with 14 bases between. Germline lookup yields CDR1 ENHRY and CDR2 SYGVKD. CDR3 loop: CAISESGAPLDEQFF. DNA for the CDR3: TGTGCCATCAGTGAGTCTGGGGCACCTTTGGATGAGCAGTTCTTC.

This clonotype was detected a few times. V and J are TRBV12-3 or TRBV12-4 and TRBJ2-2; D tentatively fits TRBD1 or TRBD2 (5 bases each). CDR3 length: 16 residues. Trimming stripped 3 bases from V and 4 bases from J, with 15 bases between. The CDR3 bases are TGTGCCAGCAGTTTCGGGGCCGAAGACTTCACCGGGGAGCTGTTTTTT. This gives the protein CASSFGAEDFTGELFF.

CDR3 in amino acids: CASKDKGTDTQYF. In DNA form, the CDR3 reads TGTGCCAGTAAAGATAAGGGAACAGATACGCAGTATTTT. The rearrangement uses TRBV19 and TRBJ2-3, with no clear D. V was shortened by 7 bases and J by 3 bases, with 11 bases between the two germline ends. Germline CDR1 is LNHDA and CDR2 is SQIVND (reference sequence). The CDR3 totals 13 residues. The full variable domain, rest sourced from reference TRBV19 and TRBJ2-3, is DGGITQSPKYLFRKEGQNVTLSCEQNLNHDAMYWYRQDPGQGLRLIYYSQIVNDFQKGDIAEGYSVSREKKESFPLTVTSAQKNPTAFYLCASKDKGTDTQYFGPGTRLTVL.

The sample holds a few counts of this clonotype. The CDR3 nucleotides read TGTGCCAGTAGTATATTCTCTAGCGCTAACAATGAGCAGTTCTTC. The encoded protein is CASSIFSSANNEQFF. The chain is built from TRBV19 and TRBJ2-1, with D possibly being TRBD2 (6 bases). Per the germline V gene, CDR1 is LNHDA and CDR2 is SQIVND (reference sequence). The CDR3 runs to 15 residues. The V gene lost 2 bases and the J gene lost 5 bases, with 13 bases spanning the gap.

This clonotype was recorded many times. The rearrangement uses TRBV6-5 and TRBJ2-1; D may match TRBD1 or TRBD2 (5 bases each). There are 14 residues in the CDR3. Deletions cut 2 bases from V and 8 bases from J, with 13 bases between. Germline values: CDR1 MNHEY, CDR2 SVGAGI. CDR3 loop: CASSYRGANYEQFF. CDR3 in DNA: TGTGCCAGCAGTTACCGAGGGGCAAACTATGAGCAGTTCTTC.

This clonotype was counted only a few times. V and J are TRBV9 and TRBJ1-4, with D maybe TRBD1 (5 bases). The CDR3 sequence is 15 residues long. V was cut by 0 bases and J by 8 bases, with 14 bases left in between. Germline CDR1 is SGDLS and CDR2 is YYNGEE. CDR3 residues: CASSVEGTEEEKLFF. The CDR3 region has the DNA TGTGCCAGCAGCGTAGAGGGGACCGAAGAAGAAAAACTGTTTTTT.

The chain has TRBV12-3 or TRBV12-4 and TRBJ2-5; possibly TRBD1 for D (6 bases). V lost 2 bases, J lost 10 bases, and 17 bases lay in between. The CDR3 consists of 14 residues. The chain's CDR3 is CASSLTQGLRDQYF. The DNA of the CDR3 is TGTGCCAGCAGTTTAACGCAGGGGCTTAGGGACCAGTACTTC.

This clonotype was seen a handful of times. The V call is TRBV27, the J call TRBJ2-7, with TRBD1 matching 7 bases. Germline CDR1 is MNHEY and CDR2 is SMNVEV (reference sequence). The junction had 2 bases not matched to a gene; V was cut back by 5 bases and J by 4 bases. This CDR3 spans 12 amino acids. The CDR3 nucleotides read TGTGCCAGCAGTAGGGGGCCGTACGAGCAGTACTTC. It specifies CASSRGPYEQYF.

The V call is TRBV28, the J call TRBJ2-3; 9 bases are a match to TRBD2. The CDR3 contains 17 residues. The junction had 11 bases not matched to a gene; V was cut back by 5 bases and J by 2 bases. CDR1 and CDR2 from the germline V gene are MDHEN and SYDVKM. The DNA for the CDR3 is TGTGCCAGCAGTACACCGGGACTAGCTTATAACACAGATACGCAGTATTTT. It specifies CASSTPGLAYNTDTQYF.

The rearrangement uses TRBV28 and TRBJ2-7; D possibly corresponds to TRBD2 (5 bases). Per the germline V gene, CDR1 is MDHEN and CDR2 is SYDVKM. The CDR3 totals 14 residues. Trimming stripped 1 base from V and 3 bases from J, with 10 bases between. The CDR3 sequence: CASSLYAGYYEQYF. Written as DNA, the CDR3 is TGTGCCAGCAGTTTATACGCGGGTTACTACGAGCAGTACTTC.

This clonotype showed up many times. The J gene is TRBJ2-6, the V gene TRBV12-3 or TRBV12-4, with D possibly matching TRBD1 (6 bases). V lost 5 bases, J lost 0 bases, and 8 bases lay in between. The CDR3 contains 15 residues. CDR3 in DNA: TGTGCCAGCAGTCGGACAGACTCTGGGGCCAACGTCCTGACTTTC. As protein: CASSRTDSGANVLTF.

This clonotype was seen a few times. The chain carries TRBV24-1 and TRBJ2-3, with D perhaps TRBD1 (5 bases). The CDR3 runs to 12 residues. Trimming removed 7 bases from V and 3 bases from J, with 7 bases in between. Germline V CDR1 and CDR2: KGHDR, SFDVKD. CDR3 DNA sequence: TGTGCCACCAGCTCAGGGACAGATACGCAGTATTTT. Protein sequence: CATSSGTDTQYF.

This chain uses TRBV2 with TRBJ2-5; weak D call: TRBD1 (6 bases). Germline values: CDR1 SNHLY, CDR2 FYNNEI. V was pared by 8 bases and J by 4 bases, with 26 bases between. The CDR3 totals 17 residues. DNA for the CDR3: TGTGCCAGCGGCCGCATGGACAGTAGGGCCGAGGCAGAGACCCAGTACTTC. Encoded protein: CASGRMDSRAEAETQYF.

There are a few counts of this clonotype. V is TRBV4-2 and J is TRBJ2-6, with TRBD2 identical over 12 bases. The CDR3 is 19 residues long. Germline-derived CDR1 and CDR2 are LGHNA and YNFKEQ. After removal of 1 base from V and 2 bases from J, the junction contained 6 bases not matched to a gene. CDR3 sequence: CASSQVLAGGGAGANVLTF. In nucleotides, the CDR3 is TGTGCCAGCAGCCAAGTTCTAGCGGGAGGGGGCGCTGGGGCCAACGTCCTGACTTTC.

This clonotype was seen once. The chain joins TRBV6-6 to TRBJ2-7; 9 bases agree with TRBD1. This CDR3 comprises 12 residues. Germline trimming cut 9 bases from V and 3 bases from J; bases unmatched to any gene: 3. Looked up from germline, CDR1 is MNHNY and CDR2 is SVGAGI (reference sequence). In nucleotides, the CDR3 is TGTGCCAGTGGGACAGGGATCTACGAGCAGTACTTC. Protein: CASGTGIYEQYF.

The CDR3 protein is CATSDWSGNTIYF. The DNA of the CDR3 is TGTGCCACCAGTGACTGGTCCGGAAACACCATATATTTT. The genes are TRBV24-1 and TRBJ1-3; D uncertain. The germline V and J ends were trimmed by 4 bases and 4 bases, with 7 bases remaining between them. CDR1 is KGHDR, CDR2 SFDVKD, per germline. The CDR3 loop spans 13 amino acids.

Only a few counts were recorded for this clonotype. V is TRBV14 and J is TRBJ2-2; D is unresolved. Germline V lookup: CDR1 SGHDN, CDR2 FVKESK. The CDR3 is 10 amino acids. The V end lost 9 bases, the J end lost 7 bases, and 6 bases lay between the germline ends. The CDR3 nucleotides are TGTGCCAGGATTGACGGGGAGCTGTTTTTT. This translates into CARIDGELFF.

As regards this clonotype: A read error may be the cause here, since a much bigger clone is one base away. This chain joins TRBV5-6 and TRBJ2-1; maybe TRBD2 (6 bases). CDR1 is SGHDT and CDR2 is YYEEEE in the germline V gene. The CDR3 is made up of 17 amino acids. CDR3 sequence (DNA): TGTGCCAGCAGCGCCTCACTAGCTAACCCTTCCTACAATAAGCAGTTCTTC. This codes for CASSASLANPSYNKQFF.

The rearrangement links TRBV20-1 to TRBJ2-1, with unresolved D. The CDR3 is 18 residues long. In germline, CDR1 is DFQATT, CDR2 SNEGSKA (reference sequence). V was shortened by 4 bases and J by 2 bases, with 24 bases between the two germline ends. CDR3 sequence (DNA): TGCAGTGCTACGCTACGCGACGTAACCACTTCTACCTACAATGAGCAGTTCTTC. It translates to CSATLRDVTTSTYNEQFF.

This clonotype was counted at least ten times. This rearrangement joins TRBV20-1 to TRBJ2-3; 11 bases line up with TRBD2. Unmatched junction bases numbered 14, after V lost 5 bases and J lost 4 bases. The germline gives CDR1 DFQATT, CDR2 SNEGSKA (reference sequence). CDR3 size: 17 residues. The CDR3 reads CSASTDMTSGEADTQYF. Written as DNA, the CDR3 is TGCAGTGCTTCCACAGACATGACTAGCGGGGAAGCAGATACGCAGTATTTT.

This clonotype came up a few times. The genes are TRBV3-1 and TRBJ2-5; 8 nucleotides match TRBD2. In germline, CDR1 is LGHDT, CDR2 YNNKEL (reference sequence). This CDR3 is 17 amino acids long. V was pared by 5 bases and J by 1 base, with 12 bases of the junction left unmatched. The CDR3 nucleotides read TGTGCCAGCAGCGAAAGGAGCGGCGGGGGGCCCCAAGAGACCCAGTACTTC. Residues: CASSERSGGGPQETQYF.

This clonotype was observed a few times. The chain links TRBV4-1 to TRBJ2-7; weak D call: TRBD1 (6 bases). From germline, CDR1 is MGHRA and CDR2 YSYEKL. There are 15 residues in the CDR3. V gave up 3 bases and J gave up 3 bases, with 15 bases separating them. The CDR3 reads CASSHTDSVDYEQYF. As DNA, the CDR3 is TGCGCCAGCAGCCATACGGACAGTGTGGACTACGAGCAGTACTTC.

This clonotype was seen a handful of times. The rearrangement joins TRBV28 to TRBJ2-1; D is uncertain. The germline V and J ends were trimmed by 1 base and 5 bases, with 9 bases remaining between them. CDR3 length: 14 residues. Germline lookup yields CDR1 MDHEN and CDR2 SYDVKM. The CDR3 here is CASSLFTENNEQFF. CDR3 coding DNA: TGTGCCAGCAGTTTATTTACGGAAAACAATGAGCAGTTCTTC.

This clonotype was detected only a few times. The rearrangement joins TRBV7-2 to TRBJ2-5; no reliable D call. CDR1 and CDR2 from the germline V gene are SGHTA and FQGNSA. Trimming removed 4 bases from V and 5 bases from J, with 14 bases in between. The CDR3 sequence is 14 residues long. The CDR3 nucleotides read TGTGCCAGCAGCTATACGTGGCCTCCGGAGACCCAGTACTTC. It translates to CASSYTWPPETQYF. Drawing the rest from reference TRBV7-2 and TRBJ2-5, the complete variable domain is GAGVSQSPSNKVTEKGKDVELRCDPISGHTALYWYRQSLGQGLEFLIYFQGNSAPDKSGLPSDRFSAERTGGSVSTLTIQRTQQEDSAVYLCASSYTWPPETQYFGPGTRLLVL.